This entry lists 27 T cell receptor beta chains sequenced from one sample in a study of OX40 agonist ivuxolimab in advanced cancers. The protocol was immunoSEQ multiplex PCR, while the TCRdb copy is restricted to in-frame clones and leaves out a portion. Of tens of thousands of clones in the sample, roughly nine tenths were seen once. The sample consisted of CD4+ or CD8+ T cells sorted from blood, taken in a trial of the OX40 agonist ivuxolimab. The origin of the receptors is an adult with an advanced solid tumor such as melanoma, head and neck, liver or kidney cancer.

The V gene is TRBV4-1, the J gene TRBJ1-4; D is uncertain. V lost 1 base to trimming and J lost 14 bases, with 11 bases between them. Germline V gene sequence: CDR1 MGHRA, CDR2 YSYEKL. The CDR3 totals 12 residues. CDR3 amino acids: CASSQGKGLLFF. The CDR3 nucleotides read TGCGCCAGCAGCCAAGGGAAAGGGCTCCTGTTTTTT.

This chain links TRBV18 with TRBJ1-3; no clear D gene. There are 12 residues in the CDR3. V lost 6 bases and J lost 4, with 7 bases in between. Germline loops: CDR1 KGHSH, CDR2 LQKENI. The CDR3 sequence: CASSPGGNTIYF. The CDR3 DNA is TGTGCCAGCTCCCCAGGAGGAAACACCATATATTTT.

The chain couples TRBV27 to TRBJ1-4, with TRBD1 as a possible D gene (5 bases). Germline lookup yields CDR1 MNHEY and CDR2 SMNVEV (reference sequence). The CDR3 is 15 residues long. Trimming cost V 5 bases and J 6 bases, with 16 bases left between them. In nucleotides, the CDR3 is TGTGCCAGCAGTACAACCCGGACGGGGGATGAAAAACTGTTTTTT. It specifies CASSTTRTGDEKLFF.

V gene TRBV2 combines with J gene TRBJ2-1; the D gene is possibly TRBD2 (5 bases). This CDR3 has 16 amino acids. Germline CDR1 SNHLY, CDR2 FYNNEI. V lost 4 bases and J lost 6, with 19 bases in between. CDR3 nucleotide sequence: TGTGCCAGCAGTGTAGTAGCGCCAAGCAGAGGCAATGAGCAGTTCTTC. Translated, it gives CASSVVAPSRGNEQFF.

This chain uses TRBV28 with TRBJ1-1, with D hard to call. Trimming took 7 bases from V and 0 from J, leaving 15 bases between them. Germline assignment: CDR1 MDHEN and CDR2 SYDVKM. The CDR3 extends over 15 amino acids. CDR3 nucleotide sequence: TGTGCCAGCAATGGGTGGGCCGCCATGAACACTGAAGCTTTCTTT. Amino acid sequence: CASNGWAAMNTEAFF.

Written as DNA, the CDR3 is TGTGCCAGCAGTTTATCCTCAGGGATCAATCAGCCCCAGCATTTT. Amino acid sequence: CASSLSSGINQPQHF. V usage is TRBV27 and J usage is TRBJ1-5; D is possibly TRBD1 (5 bases). Germline CDR1 reads MNHEY; CDR2 reads SMNVEV (reference sequence). The CDR3 is made up of 15 amino acids. V lost 0 bases and J 3 bases, leaving 9 bases between the germline ends.

The V call is TRBV28, the J call TRBJ2-1, with TRBD2 matching 7 bases. The V and J ends lost 5 bases and 6 bases, in that order; junction bases with no gene match: 13. Germline CDR1 reads MDHEN; CDR2 reads SYDVKM. The CDR3 is made up of 16 amino acids. CDR3 sequence reads: CASSPVGLAETNEQFF. The CDR3 bases are TGTGCCAGCAGTCCCGTAGGGCTAGCGGAGACCAATGAGCAGTTCTTC.

The rearrangement links TRBV5-8 to TRBJ1-1; no clear D gene. Trimming removed 0 bases at V and 1 base at J, with 7 bases between. Looked up from germline, CDR1 is SGHTS and CDR2 is YDEGEE. This CDR3 comprises 14 residues. CDR3 coding DNA: TGTGCCAGCAGCTTGGTGCTATCGAACACTGAAGCTTTCTTT. Protein product: CASSLVLSNTEAFF.

In this sample, this clone turned up a few times. V is TRBV28 and J is TRBJ1-5; 8 positions match TRBD1. This CDR3 comprises 13 residues. Germline CDR1 reads MDHEN; CDR2 reads SYDVKM. Unmatched junction bases numbered 12, after V lost 9 bases and J lost 11 bases. The chain's CDR3 is CASRRQGMWAQHF. CDR3 DNA sequence: TGTGCCAGTCGCCGACAGGGGATGTGGGCCCAGCATTTT.

The genes are TRBV11-2 and TRBJ2-7; D gene ambiguous. Germline CDR1 SGHAT, CDR2 FQNNGV. The CDR3 loop spans 17 amino acids. V was pared by 4 bases and J by 1 base, with 20 bases between. CDR3 residues: CASSSEDGVHRSYEQYF. The CDR3 region has the DNA TGTGCCAGCAGCTCCGAAGACGGAGTCCACCGATCCTACGAGCAGTACTTC.

This clone has just a few counts. The sample holds other DNA sequences that translate to the same CDR3. V gene TRBV5-1 combines with J gene TRBJ2-3; the D gene could be TRBD1 or TRBD2 (5 bases each). Germline V gene data show CDR1 as SGHRS and CDR2 as YFSETQ. The CDR3 runs to 14 residues. The V and J ends lost 0 bases and 0 bases respectively, with 5 bases between them. As DNA, the CDR3 is TGCGCCAGCAGCTTGGGGGACAGCACAGATACGCAGTATTTT. This codes for CASSLGDSTDTQYF.

The chain couples TRBV11-1 to TRBJ2-7; D is perhaps TRBD1 (6 bases). This CDR3 has 14 amino acids. V was trimmed by 5 bases and J by 3 bases, leaving 14 bases between them. Germline CDR1 is SGHAT and CDR2 is FQDESV (reference sequence). The CDR3 spells CASSLTYRVYEQYF. The CDR3 DNA sequence: TGTGCCAGCAGCCTCACTTACAGGGTCTACGAGCAGTACTTC.

V gene TRBV7-9 combines with J gene TRBJ1-4; D is unresolved. V was trimmed by 1 base and J by 3 bases, leaving 9 bases between them. The CDR3 sequence is 15 residues long. The V gene's germline CDR1 is SEHNR and CDR2 FQNEAQ (reference sequence). For the CDR3, the DNA is TGTGCCAGCAGCTTAGTCGAGGGAGCTAATGAAAAACTGTTTTTT. Residues: CASSLVEGANEKLFF. Full variable domain (missing parts from reference TRBV7-9 and TRBJ1-4): DTGVSQNPRHKITKRGQNVTFRCDPISEHNRLYWYRQTLGQGPEFLTYFQNEAQLEKSRLLSDRFSAERPKGSFSTLEIQRTEQGDSAMYLCASSLVEGANEKLFFGSGTQLSVL.

The chain links TRBV7-3 to TRBJ2-3, with D perhaps matching TRBD2 (5 bases). CDR3 length: 15 residues. In germline, CDR1 is SGHTA, CDR2 FQGTGA. The ends were cut back, 2 bases at V and 3 bases at J, with 12 bases in the middle. CDR3 protein: CASSLAGLETDTQYF. CDR3 nucleotides: TGTGCCAGCAGCTTAGCGGGCCTAGAAACAGATACGCAGTATTTT.

The CDR3 protein is CASRRRGDWDYNEQFF. CDR3 coding DNA: TGTGCCAGTAGACGAAGGGGGGACTGGGACTACAATGAGCAGTTCTTC. The J gene is TRBJ2-1, the V gene TRBV19; TRBD1 or TRBD2 may be the D gene (6 bases each). The length of the CDR3 is 16 residues. Germline CDR1 LNHDA, CDR2 SQIVND (reference sequence). The V end was cut by 6 bases, the J end by 3 bases, with 18 bases between.

Regarding this clone: One end of the junction fails to match germline, which may point to a read error. The chain carries TRBV14 and TRBJ2-5; 8 bases match TRBD2. Germline-derived CDR1 and CDR2 are SGHDN and FVKESK. The CDR3 contains 16 residues. DNA of the CDR3: TGTGCCAGCAGCCAAGATTTTCCGGGAGGGGTAGAGACCAAGTACTTC. Its protein product is CASSQDFPGGVETKYF.

V is TRBV6-1 and J is TRBJ2-1; no firm D call. V lost 3 bases to trimming and J lost 6 bases, with 21 bases between them. This CDR3 comprises 17 residues. From germline, CDR1 is MNHNS and CDR2 SASEGT. The CDR3 coding sequence is TGTGCCAGCAGTGACCGAACACCGGACCGTTCCCCCAATGAGCAGTTCTTC. It encodes CASSDRTPDRSPNEQFF.

V and J are TRBV7-8 and TRBJ2-5; TRBD2 agrees at 8 bases. Germline CDR1 SGHVS, CDR2 FQNEAQ. V shed 0 bases and J 4 bases; nucleotides not matched to a gene: 10. This CDR3 region has 17 residues. The CDR3 DNA reads as TGTGCCAGCAGCTTAGCGAAAGCGGGAGCGACCCCAGAGACCCAGTACTTC. Its translation: CASSLAKAGATPETQYF. The full variable domain, in which reference TRBV7-8 and TRBJ2-5 provide the parts outside the CDR3, is GAGVSQSPRYKVAKRGQDVALRCDPISGHVSLFWYQQALGQGPEFLTYFQNEAQLDKSGLPSDRFFAERPEGSVSTLKIQRTQQEDSAVYLCASSLAKAGATPETQYFGPGTRLLVL.

The V gene is TRBV27, the J gene TRBJ2-7, with D perhaps TRBD2 (7 bases). The germline CDR1 and CDR2 sequences are MNHEY and SMNVEV (reference sequence). With 3 bases removed from V and 3 bases from J, the gap between germline ends came to 12 bases. There are 14 residues in the CDR3. CDR3 residues: CASSFTGGIYEQYF. The CDR3, as DNA: TGTGCCAGCAGTTTTACGGGGGGCATCTACGAGCAGTACTTC.

This clone was recorded once. This chain uses TRBV9 with TRBJ1-2; no definite D call. There are 14 residues in the CDR3. The V end was cut by 8 bases, the J end by 3 bases, with 17 bases between. Germline CDR1 and CDR2: SGDLS and YYNGEE. The CDR3 DNA reads TGTGCCAGTACTGACCCCGGGCGGTACTATGGCTACACCTTC. It translates to CASTDPGRYYGYTF.

J is TRBJ2-7 and V is TRBV11-2; D is ambiguous. Germline CDR1 SGHAT, CDR2 FQNNGV. V was clipped by 5 bases and J by 3 bases, with 14 bases between them. The CDR3 has 14 residues. The CDR3 sequence is CASSPSPVNYEQYF. The CDR3 DNA reads TGTGCCAGCAGCCCGTCCCCCGTAAACTACGAGCAGTACTTC.

The chain links TRBV4-1 to TRBJ2-1; D uncertain. The V gene lost 5 bases and the J gene lost 7 bases, with 12 bases spanning the gap. The CDR3 totals 13 residues. The germline V gene encodes CDR1 MGHRA and CDR2 YSYEKL. In nucleotides, the CDR3 is TGCGCCAGCAGCTTTAGACGGTCTAATGAGCAGTTCTTC. Translated: CASSFRRSNEQFF.

The chain combines TRBV6-6 with TRBJ2-2; unclear D gene. Germline lookup yields CDR1 MNHNY and CDR2 SVGAGI (reference sequence). The V gene lost 5 bases and the J gene lost 0 bases, with 7 bases spanning the gap. This CDR3 contains 14 residues. CDR3 sequence: CASSTGPNTGELFF. In nucleotides, the CDR3 is TGTGCCAGCAGTACCGGACCGAACACCGGGGAGCTGTTTTTT.

Points on this clone: The sample contains more than one DNA sequence encoding this CDR3. The chain couples TRBV4-3 to TRBJ1-1; D not certain. V was clipped by 1 base and J by 2 bases, with 2 bases between them. This CDR3 contains 12 residues. In germline, CDR1 is LGHNA, CDR2 YSLEER. The CDR3, as DNA: TGCGCCAGCAGCCAAGGTAACACTGAAGCTTTCTTT. Encoded protein: CASSQGNTEAFF.

This clone was detected once. V and J are TRBV4-3 and TRBJ2-1, with TRBD2 matching over 7 bases. The CDR3 length is 18 residues. The junction had 9 bases not matched to a gene; V was cut back by 0 bases and J by 1 base. Per germline, CDR1 LGHNA and CDR2 YSLEER. CDR3 in DNA: TGCGCCAGCAGCCAAGATCAATGGCGGGAGAGATCCTACAATGAGCAGTTCTTC. The encoded protein is CASSQDQWRERSYNEQFF.

The chain has TRBV28 and TRBJ2-7; D possibly corresponds to TRBD2 (6 bases). Germline V gene lookup returns CDR1 MDHEN and CDR2 SYDVKM. The ends were cut back, 3 bases at V and 0 bases at J, with 18 bases in the middle. This CDR3 is 17 amino acids long. The CDR3 nucleotides read TGTGCCAGCAGTTTGGCCCCCTGGAGGGGAAGCTCCTACGAGCAGTACTTC. It is translated as CASSLAPWRGSSYEQYF. The full variable domain, rest sourced from reference TRBV28 and TRBJ2-7, is DVKVTQSSRYLVKRTGEKVFLECVQDMDHENMFWYRQDPGLGLRLIYFSYDVKMKEKGDIPEGYSVSREKKERFSLILESASTNQTSMYLCASSLAPWRGSSYEQYFGPGTRLTVT.

This chain links TRBV5-6 with TRBJ1-1, with D possibly TRBD1 on 5 matching bases. V lost 0 bases and J lost 5, with 11 bases in between. Germline CDR1 reads SGHDT; CDR2 reads YYEEEE. The CDR3 spans 14 residues. The CDR3: CASSLAGGSTEAFF. The CDR3 nucleotides are TGTGCCAGCAGCTTGGCCGGGGGAAGTACTGAAGCTTTCTTT.